This T cell receptor beta chain was captured by sequencing in a study of CXCR3-negative and CXCR3-positive naive CD8 T cells. Germline V gene data show CDR1 as MNHEY and CDR2 as SMNVEV (reference sequence). The CDR3 is made up of 14 amino acids. Naive CD8+ T cells showed a CD45RO-CCR7+CD27+CD95- phenotype. Remarks on this clonotype: Its antigen is undetermined.

Researchers prepared the TRB cDNA libraries using 5' RACE with UMI labels. Following a re-call of the 5' RACE reads, TCRdb has one entry per CDR3 protein and lacks DNA. The sample table sets out 65,000 to 95,000 distinct CDR3 sequences. Regarding the study as a whole: Most assays were run on fresh PBMCs (CXCR3 expression partially decreased after cryopreservation). More hydrophobic TRB CDR3s were found in CXCR3-positive naive cells than in CXCR3-negative naive cells. Diversity in memory CD8+ cells fell much lower than the comparably high levels seen in both naive subsets.

The clonotype originates from a human donor in good health. Some clones in this sample may be carry-over from other donors' samples. Sequences were obtained from naive CXCR3- CD8+ T cells from blood. Documented subset: CD45RO-CCR7+CD27+CD95- naive CD8+ T cells lacking CXCR3 (TNR3-). The chain is built from TRBV27 and TRBJ1-6. The CDR3 is CASSPSSAGSPLHF.